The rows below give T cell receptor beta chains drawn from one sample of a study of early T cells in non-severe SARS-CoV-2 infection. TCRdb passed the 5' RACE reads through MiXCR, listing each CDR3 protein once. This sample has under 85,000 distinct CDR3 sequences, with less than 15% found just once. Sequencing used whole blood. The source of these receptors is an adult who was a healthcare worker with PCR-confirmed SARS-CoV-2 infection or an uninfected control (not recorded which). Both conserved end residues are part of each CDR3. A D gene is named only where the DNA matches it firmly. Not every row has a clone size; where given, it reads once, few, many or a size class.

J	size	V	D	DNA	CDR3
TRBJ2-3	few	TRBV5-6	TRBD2	TGTGCCAGCAGCTCCCCGGGACTAGCATCAGATACGCAGTATTTT	CASSSPGLASDTQYF
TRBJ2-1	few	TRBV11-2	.	TGTGCCAGCACCGAGGGAGCATGGAATGAGCAGTTCTTC	CASTEGAWNEQFF
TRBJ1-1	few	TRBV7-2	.	TGTGCCAGCAGCTTATCTCTGGGGGCTTTCTTT	CASSLSLGAFF
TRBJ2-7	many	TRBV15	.	TGTGCCACCAGCGTGGGTTGGGGGGGCCGCCACGAGCAGTACTTC	CATSVGWGGRHEQYF
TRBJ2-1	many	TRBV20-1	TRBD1	TGCAGTGCTAGAGGCAACAGGGGAAACAATGAGCAGTTCTTC	CSARGNRGNNEQFF
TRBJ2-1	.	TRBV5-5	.	TGTGCCAGCAGCTTGCGACCTAGCTCCTACAATGAGCAGTTCTTC	CASSLRPSSYNEQFF
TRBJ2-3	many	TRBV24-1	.	TGTGCCACCAGTGATCCCAGCACAGATACGCAGTATTTT	CATSDPSTDTQYF
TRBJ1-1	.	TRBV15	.	TGTGCCACCAGCAGAGACGAAATCAAGCGGGAAGCTTTCTTT	CATSRDEIKREAFF
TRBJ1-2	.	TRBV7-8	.	TGTGCCAGCAGCTTATCGGAGGGGATTCGGTCCTATGGCTACACCTTC	CASSLSEGIRSYGYTF
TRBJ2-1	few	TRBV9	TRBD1	TGTGCCAGCACAGGGGCAGGGGGATATGGTGAGCAGTTCTTC	CASTGAGGYGEQFF
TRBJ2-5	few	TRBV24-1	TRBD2	TGTGCCACCAGTGTGGCGGGAGGGCCCGAAGGGACCCAGTACTTC	CATSVAGGPEGTQYF
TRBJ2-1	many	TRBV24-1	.	TGTGCCACCAGTGATTCCAGAAAAGGGATGGACTATGAGCAGTTCTTC	CATSDSRKGMDYEQFF
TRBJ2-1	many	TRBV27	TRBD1	TGTGCCAGCAGTTCCAAGACCGGGACAGGGCAGTTCTTC	CASSSKTGTGQFF
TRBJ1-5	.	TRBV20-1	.	TGCAGTGCTAGAGGACAGGAGAATCAGCCCCAGCATTTT	CSARGQENQPQHF
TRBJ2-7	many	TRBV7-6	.	TGTGCCAGCAGCTTAGCGGAGACAGGAACCTACGAGCAGTACTTC	CASSLAETGTYEQYF
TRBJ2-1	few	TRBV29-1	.	TGCAGCGTTGCCCGGCTGAACTACAATGAGCAGTTCTTC	CSVARLNYNEQFF
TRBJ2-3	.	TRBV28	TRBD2	TGTGCCAGCAGTTCCATTCAGCGGGGAGGCGGCACGCAGTATTTT	CASSSIQRGGGTQYF
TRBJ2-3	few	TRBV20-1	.	TGCAGTGCTAGAGATCCTAGCGGCACAGATACGCAGTATTTT	CSARDPSGTDTQYF
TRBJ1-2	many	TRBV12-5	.	TGTGCTAGTGGTTACATGGGACCTAACTATGGCTACACCTTC	CASGYMGPNYGYTF
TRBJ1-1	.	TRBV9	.	TGTGCCAGCAGTCCAGACGGAAGCCGGGGAGCTTTCTTT	CASSPDGSRGAFF
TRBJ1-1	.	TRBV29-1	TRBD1	TGCAGCGTTGTTCGACAGGGGGATCAGGGGACAACCGGAGCTTTCTTT	CSVVRQGDQGTTGAFF
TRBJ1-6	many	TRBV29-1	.	TGCAGCGTTGCAGAGGGGACATGGTCACCCCTCCACTTT	CSVAEGTWSPLHF
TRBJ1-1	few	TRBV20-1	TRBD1	TGCAGTGCTCGGGGACAGGGGTCGGGAGCTTTCTTT	CSARGQGSGAFF
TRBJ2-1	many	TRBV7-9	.	TGTGCCAGCAGCTCCATGACCCGGGACGATGAGCAGTTCTTC	CASSSMTRDDEQFF
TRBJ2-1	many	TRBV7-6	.	TGTGCCAGCAGCTCCCGACCCGGAGGTGAGCAGTTCTTC	CASSSRPGGEQFF
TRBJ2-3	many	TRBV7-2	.	TGTGCCAGCAGCCCGTACTCCGGCGGAACGAATACGCAGTATTTT	CASSPYSGGTNTQYF
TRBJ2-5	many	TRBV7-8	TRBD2	TGTGCCAGCAGCTTAGATTTCCGGCTAGCGGGGGGAAGAGAGACCCAGTACTTC	CASSLDFRLAGGRETQYF
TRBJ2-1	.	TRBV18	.	TGTGCCAGCTCACCAAGGGGCGCGGGATCCTACAATGAGCAGTTCTTC	CASSPRGAGSYNEQFF
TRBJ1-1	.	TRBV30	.	TGTGCCTCAGACAGGTTGAACACTGAAGCTTTCTTT	CASDRLNTEAFF
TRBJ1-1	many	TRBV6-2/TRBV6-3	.	TGTGCCAGCAGTTACGAGCGGAGGAACACTGAAGCTTTCTTT	CASSYERRNTEAFF
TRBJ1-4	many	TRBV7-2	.	TGTGCCAGCAGCCTCCTGGAAGGGAATCGTAGGGATAAAAAACTGTTTTTT	CASSLLEGNRRDKKLFF
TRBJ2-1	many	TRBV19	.	TGTGCCAGTGGAGGGGCTAGGTCCTACAATGAGCAGTTCTTC	CASGGARSYNEQFF
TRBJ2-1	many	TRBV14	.	TGTGCCAGCAGCCAACAGGGGCGAGGGTACAATGAGCAGTTCTTC	CASSQQGRGYNEQFF
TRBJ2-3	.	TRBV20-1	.	TGCAGTGCTAGAGGGCACAGCAGCACAGATACGCAGTATTTT	CSARGHSSTDTQYF
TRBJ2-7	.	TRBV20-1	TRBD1	TGCAGTGCCCAGGGACAGGGGTTCTACGAGCAGTACTTC	CSAQGQGFYEQYF
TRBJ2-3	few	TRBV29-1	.	TGCAGCGTTAACGACAGAAGCACAGATACGCAGTATTTT	CSVNDRSTDTQYF
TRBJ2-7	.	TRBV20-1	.	TGCAGTGCCCCCCTGGGACTTGGCGAGCAGTACTTC	CSAPLGLGEQYF
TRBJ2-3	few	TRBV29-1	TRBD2	TGCAGCGTTGGGGTAGCGGGAGGGCTAGATACGCAGTATTTT	CSVGVAGGLDTQYF
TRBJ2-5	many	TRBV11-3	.	TGTGCCAGCAGCTTAGTTCCGGGCGGCGTTGAGACCCAGTACTTC	CASSLVPGGVETQYF
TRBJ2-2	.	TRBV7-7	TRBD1	TGTGCCAGCAGCTTACGACAGGGGACCGGGGAGCTGTTTTTT	CASSLRQGTGELFF
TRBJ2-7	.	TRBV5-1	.	TGCGCCAGCAGCTTGTTCGGCGACTCCTACGAGCAGTACTTC	CASSLFGDSYEQYF
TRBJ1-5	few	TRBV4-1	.	TGCGCCAGCAGCCAAGATCGTGTTACAGGTCAGCCCCAGCATTTT	CASSQDRVTGQPQHF
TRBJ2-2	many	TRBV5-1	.	TGCGCCAGCAGCTTGGCAGTAGGAGATACCGGGGAGCTGTTTTTT	CASSLAVGDTGELFF
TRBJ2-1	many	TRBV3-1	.	TGTGCCAGCAGCCAAGTGGGTAGATACAATGAGCAGTTCTTC	CASSQVGRYNEQFF
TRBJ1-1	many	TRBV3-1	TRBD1	TGTGCCAGCAGCGTAACCGGGACAGGGAACACTGAAGCTTTCTTT	CASSVTGTGNTEAFF
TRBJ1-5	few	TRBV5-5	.	TGTGCCAGCAGCTTGACAGTGACAGCCAATCAGCCCCAGCATTTT	CASSLTVTANQPQHF